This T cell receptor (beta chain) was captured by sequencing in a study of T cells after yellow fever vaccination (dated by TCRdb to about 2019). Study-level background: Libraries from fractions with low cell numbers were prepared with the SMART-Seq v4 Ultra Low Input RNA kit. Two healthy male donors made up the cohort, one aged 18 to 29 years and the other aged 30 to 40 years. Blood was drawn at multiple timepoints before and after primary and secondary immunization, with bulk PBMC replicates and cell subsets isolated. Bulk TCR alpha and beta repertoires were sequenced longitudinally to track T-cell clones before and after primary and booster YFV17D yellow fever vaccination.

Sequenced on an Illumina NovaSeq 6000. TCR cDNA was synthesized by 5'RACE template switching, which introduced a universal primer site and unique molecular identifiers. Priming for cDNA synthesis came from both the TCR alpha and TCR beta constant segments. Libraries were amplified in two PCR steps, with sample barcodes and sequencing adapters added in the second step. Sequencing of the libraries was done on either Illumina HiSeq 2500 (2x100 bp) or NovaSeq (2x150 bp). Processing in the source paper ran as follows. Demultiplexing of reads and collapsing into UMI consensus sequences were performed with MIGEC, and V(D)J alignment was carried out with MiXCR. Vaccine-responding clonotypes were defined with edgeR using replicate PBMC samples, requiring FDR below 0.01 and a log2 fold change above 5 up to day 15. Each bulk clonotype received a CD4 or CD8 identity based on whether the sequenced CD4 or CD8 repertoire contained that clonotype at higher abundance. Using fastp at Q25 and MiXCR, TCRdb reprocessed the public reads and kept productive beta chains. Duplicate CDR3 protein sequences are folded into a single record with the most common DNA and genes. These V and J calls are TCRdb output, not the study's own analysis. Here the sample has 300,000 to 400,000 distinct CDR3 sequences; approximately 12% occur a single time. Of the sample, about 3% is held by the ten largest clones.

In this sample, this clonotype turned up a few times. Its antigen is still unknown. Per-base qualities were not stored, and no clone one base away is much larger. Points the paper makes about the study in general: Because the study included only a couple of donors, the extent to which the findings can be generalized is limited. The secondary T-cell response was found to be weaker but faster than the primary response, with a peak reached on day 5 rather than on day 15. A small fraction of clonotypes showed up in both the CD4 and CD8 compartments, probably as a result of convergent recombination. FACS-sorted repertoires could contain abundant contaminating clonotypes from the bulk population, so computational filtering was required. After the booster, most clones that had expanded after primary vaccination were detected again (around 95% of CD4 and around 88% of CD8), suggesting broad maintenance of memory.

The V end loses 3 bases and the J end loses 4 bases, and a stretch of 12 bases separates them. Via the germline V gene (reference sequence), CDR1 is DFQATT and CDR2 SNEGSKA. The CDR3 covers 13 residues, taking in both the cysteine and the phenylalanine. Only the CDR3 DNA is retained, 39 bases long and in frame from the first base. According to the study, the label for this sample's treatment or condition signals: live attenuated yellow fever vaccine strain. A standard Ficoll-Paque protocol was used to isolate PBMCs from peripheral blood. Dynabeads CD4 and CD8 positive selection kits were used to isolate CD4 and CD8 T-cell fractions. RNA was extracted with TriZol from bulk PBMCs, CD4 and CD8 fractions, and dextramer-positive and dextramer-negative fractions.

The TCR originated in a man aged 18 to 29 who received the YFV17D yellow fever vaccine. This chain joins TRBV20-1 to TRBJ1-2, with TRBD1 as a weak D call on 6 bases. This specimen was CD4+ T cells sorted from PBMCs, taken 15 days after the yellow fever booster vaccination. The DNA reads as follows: TGCAGTGCTAGGGAAGCAGGGGTCTATGGCTACACCTTC. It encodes CSAREAGVYGYTF.